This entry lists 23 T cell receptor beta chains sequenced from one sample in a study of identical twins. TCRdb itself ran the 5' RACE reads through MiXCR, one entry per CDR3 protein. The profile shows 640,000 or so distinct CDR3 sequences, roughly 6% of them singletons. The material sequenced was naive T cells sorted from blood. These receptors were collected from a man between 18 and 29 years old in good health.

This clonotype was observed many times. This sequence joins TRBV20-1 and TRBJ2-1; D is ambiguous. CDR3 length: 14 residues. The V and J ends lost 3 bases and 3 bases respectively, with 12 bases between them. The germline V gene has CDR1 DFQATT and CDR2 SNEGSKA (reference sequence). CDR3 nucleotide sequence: TGCAGTGCTAGTGTGAGCTGGGGCTACAATGAGCAGTTCTTC. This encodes CSASVSWGYNEQFF.

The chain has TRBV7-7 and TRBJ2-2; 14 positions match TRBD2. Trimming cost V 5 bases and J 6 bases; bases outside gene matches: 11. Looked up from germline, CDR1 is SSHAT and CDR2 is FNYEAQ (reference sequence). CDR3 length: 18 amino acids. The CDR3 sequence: CASSPRLAGGPGPGELFF. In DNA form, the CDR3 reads TGTGCCAGCAGCCCCCGACTAGCGGGAGGGCCAGGACCCGGGGAGCTGTTTTTT. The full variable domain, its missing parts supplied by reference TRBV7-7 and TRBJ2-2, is GAGVSQSPRYKVTKRGQDVTLRCDPISSHATLYWYQQALGQGPEFLTYFNYEAQPDKSGLPSDRFSAERPEGSISTLTIQRTEQRDSAMYRCASSPRLAGGPGPGELFFGEGSRLTVL.

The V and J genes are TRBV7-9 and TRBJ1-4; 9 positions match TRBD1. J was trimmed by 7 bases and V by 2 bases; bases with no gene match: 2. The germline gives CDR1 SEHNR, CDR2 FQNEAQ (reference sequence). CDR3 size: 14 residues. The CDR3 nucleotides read TGTGCCAGCAGCTTATGGGACAGGGCTGAAAAACTGTTTTTT. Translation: CASSLWDRAEKLFF.

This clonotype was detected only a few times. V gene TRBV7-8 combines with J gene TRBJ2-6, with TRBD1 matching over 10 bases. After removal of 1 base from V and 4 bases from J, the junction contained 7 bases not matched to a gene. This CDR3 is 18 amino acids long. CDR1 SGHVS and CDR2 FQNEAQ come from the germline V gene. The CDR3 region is CASSLGRTGGMGANVLTF. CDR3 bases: TGTGCCAGCAGCTTAGGCCGGACAGGGGGTATGGGGGCCAACGTCCTGACTTTC.

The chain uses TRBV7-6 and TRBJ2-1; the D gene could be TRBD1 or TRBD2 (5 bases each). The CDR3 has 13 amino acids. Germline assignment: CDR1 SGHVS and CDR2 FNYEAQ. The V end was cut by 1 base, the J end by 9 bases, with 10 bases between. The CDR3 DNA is TGTGCCAGCAGCTTAGACGGGGCCATTGAGCAGTTCTTC. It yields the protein CASSLDGAIEQFF.

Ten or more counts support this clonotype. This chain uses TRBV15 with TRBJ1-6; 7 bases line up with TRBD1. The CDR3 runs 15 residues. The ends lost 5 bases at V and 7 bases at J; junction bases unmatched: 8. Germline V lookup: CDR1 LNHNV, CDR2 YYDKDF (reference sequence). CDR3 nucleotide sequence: TGTGCCACCAGCTACCGACAGGGCCGGAATTCACCCCTCCACTTT. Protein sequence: CATSYRQGRNSPLHF.

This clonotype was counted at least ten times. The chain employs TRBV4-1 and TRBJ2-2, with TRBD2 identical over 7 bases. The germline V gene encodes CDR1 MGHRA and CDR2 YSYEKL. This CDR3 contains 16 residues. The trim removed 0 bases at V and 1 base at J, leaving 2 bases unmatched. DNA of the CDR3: TGCGCCAGCAGCCAAGATTCTAGCGGGAACACCGGGGAGCTGTTTTTT. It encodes CASSQDSSGNTGELFF.

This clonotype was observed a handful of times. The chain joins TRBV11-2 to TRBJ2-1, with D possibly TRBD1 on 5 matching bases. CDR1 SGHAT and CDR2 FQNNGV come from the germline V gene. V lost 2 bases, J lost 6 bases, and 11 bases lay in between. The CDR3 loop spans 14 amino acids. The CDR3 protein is CASSLTQGVNEQFF. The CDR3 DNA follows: TGTGCCAGCAGCTTAACTCAAGGGGTCAATGAGCAGTTCTTC.

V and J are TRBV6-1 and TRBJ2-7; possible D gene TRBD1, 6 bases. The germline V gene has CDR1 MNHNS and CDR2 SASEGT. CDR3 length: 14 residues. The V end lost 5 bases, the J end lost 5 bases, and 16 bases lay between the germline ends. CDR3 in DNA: TGTGCCAGCAGTCAAAACCGGGACAACAACGAGCAGTACTTC. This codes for CASSQNRDNNEQYF.

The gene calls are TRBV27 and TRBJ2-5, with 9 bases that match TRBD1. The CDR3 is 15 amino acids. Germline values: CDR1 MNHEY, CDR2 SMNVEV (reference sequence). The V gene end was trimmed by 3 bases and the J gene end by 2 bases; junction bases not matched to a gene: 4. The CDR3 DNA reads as TGTGCCAGCAGTTTCGTTGGGACAGGGCAAGAGACCCAGTACTTC. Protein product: CASSFVGTGQETQYF.

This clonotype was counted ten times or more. The CDR3 DNA reads TGCGCCAGCAGCCGTGGGACAGGGGGCGACGAGCAGTACTTC. It translates to CASSRGTGGDEQYF. The V gene is TRBV5-1, the J gene TRBJ2-7, with 12 bases lining up with TRBD1. Unmatched junction bases numbered 4, after V lost 4 bases and J lost 5 bases. CDR1 is SGHRS, CDR2 YFSETQ, per germline. This CDR3 has 14 residues.

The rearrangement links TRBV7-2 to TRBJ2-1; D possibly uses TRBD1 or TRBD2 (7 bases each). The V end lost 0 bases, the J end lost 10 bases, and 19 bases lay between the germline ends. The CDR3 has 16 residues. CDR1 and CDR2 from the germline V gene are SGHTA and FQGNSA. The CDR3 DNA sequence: TGTGCCAGCAGCTTAGCTGTTGGGGCAGGGGGACTAGAGCAGTTCTTC. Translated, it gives CASSLAVGAGGLEQFF.

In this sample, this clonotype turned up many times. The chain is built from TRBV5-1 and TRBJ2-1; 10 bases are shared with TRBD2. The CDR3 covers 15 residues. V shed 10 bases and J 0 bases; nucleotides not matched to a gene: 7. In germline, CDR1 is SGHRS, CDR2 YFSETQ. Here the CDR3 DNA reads TGCGCCTCACTAGCGGGACCGAGCTCCTACAATGAGCAGTTCTTC. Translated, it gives CASLAGPSSYNEQFF.

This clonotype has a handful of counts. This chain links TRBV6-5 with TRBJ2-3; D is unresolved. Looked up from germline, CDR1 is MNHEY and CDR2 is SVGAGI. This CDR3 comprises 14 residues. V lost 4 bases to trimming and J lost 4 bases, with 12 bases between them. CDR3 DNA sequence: TGTGCCAGCAGTTCCGTGTCATGGTCAGATACGCAGTATTTT. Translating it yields CASSSVSWSDTQYF.

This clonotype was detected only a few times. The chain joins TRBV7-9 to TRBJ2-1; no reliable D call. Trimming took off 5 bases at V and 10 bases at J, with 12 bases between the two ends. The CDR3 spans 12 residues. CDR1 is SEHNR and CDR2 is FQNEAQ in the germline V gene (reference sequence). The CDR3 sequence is CASSPSIFEQFF. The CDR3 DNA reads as TGTGCCAGCAGCCCGTCGATCTTCGAGCAGTTCTTC.

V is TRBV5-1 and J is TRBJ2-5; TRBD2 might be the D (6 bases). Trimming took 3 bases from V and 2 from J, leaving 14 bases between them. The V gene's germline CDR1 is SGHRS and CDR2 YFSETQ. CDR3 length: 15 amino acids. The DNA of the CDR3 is TGCGCCAGCAGCTGGAACCCGGGAGAACAAGAGACCCAGTACTTC. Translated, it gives CASSWNPGEQETQYF.

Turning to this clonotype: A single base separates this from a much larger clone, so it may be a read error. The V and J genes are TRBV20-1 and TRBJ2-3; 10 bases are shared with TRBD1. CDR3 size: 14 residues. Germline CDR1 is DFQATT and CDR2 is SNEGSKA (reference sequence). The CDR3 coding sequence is TGCAGTGCGGCGACAGGGGGCGAGGGAGATAAGCAGTATTTT. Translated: CSAATGGEGDKQYF.

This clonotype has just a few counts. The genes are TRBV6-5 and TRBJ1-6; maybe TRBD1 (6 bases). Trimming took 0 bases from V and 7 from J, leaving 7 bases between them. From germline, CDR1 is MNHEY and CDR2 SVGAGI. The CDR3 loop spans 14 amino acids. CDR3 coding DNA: TGTGCCAGCAGTTACTCTACAGGGAATTCACCCCTCCACTTT. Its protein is CASSYSTGNSPLHF.

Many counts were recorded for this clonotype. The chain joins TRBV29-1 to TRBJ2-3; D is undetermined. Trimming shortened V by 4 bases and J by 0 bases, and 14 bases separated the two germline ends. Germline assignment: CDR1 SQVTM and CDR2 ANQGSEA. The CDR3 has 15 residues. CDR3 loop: CSVGVRLASTDTQYF. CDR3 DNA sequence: TGCAGCGTTGGTGTTCGGCTTGCTAGCACAGATACGCAGTATTTT.

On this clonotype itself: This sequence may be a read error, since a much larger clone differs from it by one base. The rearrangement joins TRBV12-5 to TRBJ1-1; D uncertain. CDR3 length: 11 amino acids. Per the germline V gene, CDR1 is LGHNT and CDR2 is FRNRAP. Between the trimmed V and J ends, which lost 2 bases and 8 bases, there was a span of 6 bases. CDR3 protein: CASGLWLEAFF. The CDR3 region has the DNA TGTGCTAGTGGTTTGTGGCTGGAAGCTTTCTTT.

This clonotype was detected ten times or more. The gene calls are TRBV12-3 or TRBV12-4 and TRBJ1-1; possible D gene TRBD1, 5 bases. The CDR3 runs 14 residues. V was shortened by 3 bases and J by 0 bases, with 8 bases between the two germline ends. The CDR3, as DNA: TGTGCCAGCAGTTTGCCAGGGTTGAACACTGAAGCTTTCTTT. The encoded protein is CASSLPGLNTEAFF.

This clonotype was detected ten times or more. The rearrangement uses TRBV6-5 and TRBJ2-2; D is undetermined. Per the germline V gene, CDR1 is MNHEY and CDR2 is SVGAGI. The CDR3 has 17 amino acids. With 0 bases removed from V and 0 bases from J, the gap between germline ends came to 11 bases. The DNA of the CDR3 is TGTGCCAGCAGTTACTCGATCGAACTATCGAACACCGGGGAGCTGTTTTTT. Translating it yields CASSYSIELSNTGELFF.

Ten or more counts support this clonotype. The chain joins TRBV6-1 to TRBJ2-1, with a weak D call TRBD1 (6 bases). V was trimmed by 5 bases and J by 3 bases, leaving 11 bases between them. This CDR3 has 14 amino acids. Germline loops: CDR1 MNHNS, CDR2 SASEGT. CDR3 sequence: CASSPTGSYNEQFF. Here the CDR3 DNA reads TGTGCCAGCAGTCCCACAGGGAGCTACAATGAGCAGTTCTTC.